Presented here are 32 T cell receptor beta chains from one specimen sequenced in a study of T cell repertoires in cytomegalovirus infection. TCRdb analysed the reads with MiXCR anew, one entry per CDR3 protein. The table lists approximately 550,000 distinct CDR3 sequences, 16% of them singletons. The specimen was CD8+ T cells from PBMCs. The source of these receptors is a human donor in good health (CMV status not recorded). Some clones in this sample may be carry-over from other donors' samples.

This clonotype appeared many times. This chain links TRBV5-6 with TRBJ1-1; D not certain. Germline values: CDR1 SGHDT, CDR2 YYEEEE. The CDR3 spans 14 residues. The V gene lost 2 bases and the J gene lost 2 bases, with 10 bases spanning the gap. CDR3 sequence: CASSFIEVNTEAFF. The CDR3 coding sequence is TGTGCCAGCAGCTTTATTGAGGTCAACACTGAAGCTTTCTTT.

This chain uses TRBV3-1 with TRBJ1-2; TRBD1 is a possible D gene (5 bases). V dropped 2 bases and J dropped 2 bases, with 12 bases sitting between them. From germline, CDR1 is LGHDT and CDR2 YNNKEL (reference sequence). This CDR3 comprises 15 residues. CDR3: CASSQLGPPNYGYTF. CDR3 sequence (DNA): TGTGCCAGCAGCCAATTGGGGCCACCCAACTATGGCTACACCTTC.

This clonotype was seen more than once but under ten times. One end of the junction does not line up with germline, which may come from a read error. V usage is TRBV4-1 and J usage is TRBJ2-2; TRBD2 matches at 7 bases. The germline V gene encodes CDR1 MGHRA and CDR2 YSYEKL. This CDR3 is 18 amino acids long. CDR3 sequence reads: CASSQPHDFAGDTGELFF. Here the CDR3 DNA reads TGTGCCAGCAGCCAACCCCATGATTTTGCGGGGGACACCGGGGAGCTGTTTTTT.

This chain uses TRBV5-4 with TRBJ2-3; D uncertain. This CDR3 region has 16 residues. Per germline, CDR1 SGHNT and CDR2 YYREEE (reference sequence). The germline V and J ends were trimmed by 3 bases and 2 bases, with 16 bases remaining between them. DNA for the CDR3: TGTGCCAGCAGCTCTTATCAGTTTTCCTTCACAGATACGCAGTATTTT. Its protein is CASSSYQFSFTDTQYF.

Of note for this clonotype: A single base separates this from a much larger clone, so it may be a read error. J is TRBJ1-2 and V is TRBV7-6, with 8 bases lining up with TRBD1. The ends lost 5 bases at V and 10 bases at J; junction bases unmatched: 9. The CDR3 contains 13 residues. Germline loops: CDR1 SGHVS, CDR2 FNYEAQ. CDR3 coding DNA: TGTGCCAGCAGCGCCGACAGGGGAAGAGTCTACACCTTC. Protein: CASSADRGRVYTF. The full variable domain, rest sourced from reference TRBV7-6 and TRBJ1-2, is GAGVSQSPRYKVTKRGQDVALRCDPISGHVSLYWYRQALGQGPEFLTYFNYEAQQDKSGLPNDRFSAERPEGSISTLTIQRTEQRDSAMYRCASSADRGRVYTFGSGTRLTVV.

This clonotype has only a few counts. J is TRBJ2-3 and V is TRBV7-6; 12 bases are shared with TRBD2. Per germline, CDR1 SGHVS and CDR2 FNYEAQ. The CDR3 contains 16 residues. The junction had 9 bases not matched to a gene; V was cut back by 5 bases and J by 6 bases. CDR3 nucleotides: TGTGCCAGCAGCACGGACCCTAGCGGGGGGGAGGATACGCAGTATTTT. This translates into CASSTDPSGGEDTQYF.

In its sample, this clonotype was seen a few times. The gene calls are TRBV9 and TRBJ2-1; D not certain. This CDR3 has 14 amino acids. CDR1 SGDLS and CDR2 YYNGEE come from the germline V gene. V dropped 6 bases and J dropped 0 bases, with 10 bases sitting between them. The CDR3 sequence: CASTIDFSYNEQFF. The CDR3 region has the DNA TGTGCCAGCACCATCGACTTCTCCTACAATGAGCAGTTCTTC.

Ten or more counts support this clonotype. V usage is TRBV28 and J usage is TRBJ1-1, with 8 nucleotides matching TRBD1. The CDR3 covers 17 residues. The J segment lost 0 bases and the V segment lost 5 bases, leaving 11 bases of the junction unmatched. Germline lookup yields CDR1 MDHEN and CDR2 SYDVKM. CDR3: CASSPRTMTGVNTEAFF. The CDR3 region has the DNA TGTGCCAGCAGTCCGAGGACCATGACAGGGGTGAACACTGAAGCTTTCTTT.

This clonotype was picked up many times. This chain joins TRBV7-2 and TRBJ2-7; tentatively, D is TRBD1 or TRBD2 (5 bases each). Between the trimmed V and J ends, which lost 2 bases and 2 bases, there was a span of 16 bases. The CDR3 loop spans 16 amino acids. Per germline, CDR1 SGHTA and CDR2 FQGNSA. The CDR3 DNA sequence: TGTGCCAGCAGCTTATCCGCCGGGGCCTCGGCCTACGAGCAGTACTTC. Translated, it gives CASSLSAGASAYEQYF.

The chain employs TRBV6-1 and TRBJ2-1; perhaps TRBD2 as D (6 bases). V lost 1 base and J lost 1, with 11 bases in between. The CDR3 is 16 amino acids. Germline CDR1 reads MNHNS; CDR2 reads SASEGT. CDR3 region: CASSEVGGSSYNEQFF. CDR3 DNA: TGTGCCAGCAGTGAAGTTGGGGGGAGTTCCTACAATGAGCAGTTCTTC.

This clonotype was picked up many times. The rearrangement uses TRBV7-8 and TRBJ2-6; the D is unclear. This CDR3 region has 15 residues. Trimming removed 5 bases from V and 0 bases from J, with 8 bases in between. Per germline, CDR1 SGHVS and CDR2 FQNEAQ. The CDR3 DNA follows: TGTGCCAGCAGCCTTACGTTCTCTGGGGCCAACGTCCTGACTTTC. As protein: CASSLTFSGANVLTF.

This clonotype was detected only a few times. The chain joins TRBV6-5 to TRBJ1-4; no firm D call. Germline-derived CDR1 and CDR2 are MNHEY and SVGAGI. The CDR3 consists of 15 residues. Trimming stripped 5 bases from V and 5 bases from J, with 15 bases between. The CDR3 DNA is TGTGCCAGCAGTCCGGGCGTAGGGAGCAATGAAAAACTGTTTTTT. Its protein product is CASSPGVGSNEKLFF.

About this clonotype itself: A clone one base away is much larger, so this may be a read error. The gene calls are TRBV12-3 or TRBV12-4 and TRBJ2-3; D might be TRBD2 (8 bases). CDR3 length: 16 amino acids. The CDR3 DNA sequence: TGTGCCAGCAGTCTCAGCGGGAGAGGGGGCACAGATACGCAGTTTTTT. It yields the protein CASSLSGRGGTDTQFF.

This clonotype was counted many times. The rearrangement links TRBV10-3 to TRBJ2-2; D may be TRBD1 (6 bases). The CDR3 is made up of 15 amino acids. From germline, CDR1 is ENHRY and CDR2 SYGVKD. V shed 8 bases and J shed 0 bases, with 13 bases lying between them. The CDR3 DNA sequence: TGTGCCATCTTAAGCCGGACAGCGAACACCGGGGAGCTGTTTTTT. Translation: CAILSRTANTGELFF.

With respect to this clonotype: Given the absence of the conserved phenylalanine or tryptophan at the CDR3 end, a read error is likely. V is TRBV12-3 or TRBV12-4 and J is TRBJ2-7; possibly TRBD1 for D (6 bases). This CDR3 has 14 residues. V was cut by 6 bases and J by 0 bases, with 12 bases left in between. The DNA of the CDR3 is TGTGCCAGCAGCCAACAGGGAGACTCCTACGAGCAGTACTTA. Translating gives CASSQQGDSYEQYL.

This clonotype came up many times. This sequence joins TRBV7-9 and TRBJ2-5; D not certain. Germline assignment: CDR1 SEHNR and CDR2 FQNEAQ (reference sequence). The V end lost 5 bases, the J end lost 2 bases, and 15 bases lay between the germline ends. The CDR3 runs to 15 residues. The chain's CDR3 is CASSGRDALQETQYF. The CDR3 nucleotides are TGTGCCAGCAGCGGGCGAGATGCCTTACAAGAGACCCAGTACTTC.

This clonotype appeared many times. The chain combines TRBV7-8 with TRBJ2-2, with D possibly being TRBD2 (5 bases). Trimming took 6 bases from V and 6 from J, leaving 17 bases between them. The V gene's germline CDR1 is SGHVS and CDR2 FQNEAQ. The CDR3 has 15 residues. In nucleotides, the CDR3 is TGTGCCAGCAGGAAGGAGGAGGATGGGGCCGGGGAGCTGTTTTTT. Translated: CASRKEEDGAGELFF.

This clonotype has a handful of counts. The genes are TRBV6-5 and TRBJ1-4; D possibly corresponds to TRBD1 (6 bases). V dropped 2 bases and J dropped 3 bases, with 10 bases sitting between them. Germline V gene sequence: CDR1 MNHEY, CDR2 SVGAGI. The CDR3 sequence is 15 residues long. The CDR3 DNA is TGTGCCAGCAGTTACAACAGGGCAGCTAATGAAAAACTGTTTTTT. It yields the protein CASSYNRAANEKLFF.

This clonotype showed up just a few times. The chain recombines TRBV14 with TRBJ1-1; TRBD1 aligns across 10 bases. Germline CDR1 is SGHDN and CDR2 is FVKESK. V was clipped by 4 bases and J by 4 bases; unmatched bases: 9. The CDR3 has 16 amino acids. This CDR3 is CASSPGRTGGSTEAFF. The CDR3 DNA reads TGTGCCAGCAGCCCAGGAAGGACAGGGGGTAGCACTGAAGCTTTCTTT.

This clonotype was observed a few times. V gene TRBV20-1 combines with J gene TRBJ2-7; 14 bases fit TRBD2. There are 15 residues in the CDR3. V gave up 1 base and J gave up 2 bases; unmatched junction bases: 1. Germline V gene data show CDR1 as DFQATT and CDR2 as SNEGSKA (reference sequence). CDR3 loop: CSARVGLAGAYEQYF. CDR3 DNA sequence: TGCAGTGCTAGAGTGGGACTAGCGGGAGCCTACGAGCAGTACTTC.

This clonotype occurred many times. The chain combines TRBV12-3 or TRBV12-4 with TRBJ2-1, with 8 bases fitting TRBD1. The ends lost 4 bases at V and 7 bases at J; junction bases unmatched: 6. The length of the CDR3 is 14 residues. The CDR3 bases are TGTGCCAGCAGTTCCACAGGGGGTATTAATGAGCAGTTCTTC. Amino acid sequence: CASSSTGGINEQFF.

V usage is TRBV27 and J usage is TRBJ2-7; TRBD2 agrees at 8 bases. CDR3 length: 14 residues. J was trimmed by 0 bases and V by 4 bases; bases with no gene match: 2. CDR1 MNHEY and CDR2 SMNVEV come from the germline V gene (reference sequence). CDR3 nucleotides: TGTGCCAGCAGTTGGCGGGGGGACTCCTACGAGCAGTACTTC. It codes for CASSWRGDSYEQYF.

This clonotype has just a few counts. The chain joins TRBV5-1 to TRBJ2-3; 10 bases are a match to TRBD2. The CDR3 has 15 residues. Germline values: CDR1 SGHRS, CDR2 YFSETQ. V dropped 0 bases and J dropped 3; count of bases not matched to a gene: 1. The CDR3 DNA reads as TGCGCCAGCAGCTTGGTACTAGCGGGAACAGATACGCAGTATTTT. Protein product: CASSLVLAGTDTQYF.

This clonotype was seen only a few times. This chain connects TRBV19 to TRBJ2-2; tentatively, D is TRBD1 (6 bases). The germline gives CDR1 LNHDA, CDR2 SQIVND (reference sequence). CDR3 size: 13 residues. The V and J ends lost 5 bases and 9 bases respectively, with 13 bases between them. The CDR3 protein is CASSLLGAWELFF. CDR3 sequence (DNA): TGTGCCAGTAGTCTATTGGGGGCGTGGGAGCTGTTTTTT.

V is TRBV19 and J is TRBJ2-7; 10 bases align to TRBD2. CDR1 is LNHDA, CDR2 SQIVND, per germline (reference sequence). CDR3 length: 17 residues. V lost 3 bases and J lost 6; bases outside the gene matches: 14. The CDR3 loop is CASSIRASGSYPLEQYF. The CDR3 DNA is TGTGCCAGTAGTATTCGGGCTAGCGGGAGTTACCCTCTCGAGCAGTACTTC.

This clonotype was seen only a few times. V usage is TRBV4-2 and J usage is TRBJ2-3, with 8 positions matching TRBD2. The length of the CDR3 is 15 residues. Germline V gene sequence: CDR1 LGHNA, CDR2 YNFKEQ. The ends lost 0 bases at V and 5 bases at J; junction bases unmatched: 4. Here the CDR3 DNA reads TGTGCCAGCAGCCAAGAGGACGGGGGGGGAGATACGCAGTATTTT. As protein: CASSQEDGGGDTQYF.

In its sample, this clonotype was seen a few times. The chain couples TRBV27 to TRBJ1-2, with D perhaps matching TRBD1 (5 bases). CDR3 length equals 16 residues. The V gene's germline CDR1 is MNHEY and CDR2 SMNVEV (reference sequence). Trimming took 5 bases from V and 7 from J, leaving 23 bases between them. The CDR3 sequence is CASSTLWDRFLGGYTF. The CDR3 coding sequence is TGTGCCAGCAGTACGCTTTGGGACCGATTTTTGGGTGGCTACACCTTC.

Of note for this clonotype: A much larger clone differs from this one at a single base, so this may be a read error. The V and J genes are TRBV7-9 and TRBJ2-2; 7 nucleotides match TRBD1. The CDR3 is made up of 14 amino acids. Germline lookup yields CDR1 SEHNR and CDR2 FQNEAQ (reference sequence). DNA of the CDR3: TGTGCCAGCACCTTAGTCACAGGGGCCGGGGAGCTGTTTTTT. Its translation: CASTLVTGAGELFF. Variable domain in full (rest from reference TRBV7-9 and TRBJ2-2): DTGVSQNPRHKITKRGQNVTFRCDPISEHNRLYWYRQTLGQGPEFLTYFQNEAQLEKSRLLSDRFSAERPKGSFSTLEIQRTEQGDSAMYLCASTLVTGAGELFFGEGSRLTVL.

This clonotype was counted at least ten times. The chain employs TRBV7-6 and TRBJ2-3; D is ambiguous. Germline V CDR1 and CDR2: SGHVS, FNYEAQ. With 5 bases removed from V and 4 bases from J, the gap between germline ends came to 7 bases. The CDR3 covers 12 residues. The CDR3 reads CASSTNPDTQYF. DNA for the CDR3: TGTGCCAGCAGCACTAACCCAGATACGCAGTATTTT.

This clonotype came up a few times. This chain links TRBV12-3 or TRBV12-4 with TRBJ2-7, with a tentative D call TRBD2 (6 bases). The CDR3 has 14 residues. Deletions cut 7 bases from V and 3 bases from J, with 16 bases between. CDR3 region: CASTTLGGVYEQYF. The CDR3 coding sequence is TGTGCCAGCACAACACTCGGGGGAGTCTACGAGCAGTACTTC.

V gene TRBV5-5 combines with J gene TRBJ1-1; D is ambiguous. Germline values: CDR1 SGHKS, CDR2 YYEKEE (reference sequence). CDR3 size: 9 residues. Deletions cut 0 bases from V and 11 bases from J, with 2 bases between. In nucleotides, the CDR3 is TGTGCCAGCAGCTTGGCTGCTTTCTTT. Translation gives CASSLAAFF. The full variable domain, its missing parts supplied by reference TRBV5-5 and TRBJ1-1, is DAGVTQSPTHLIKTRGQQVTLRCSPISGHKSVSWYQQVLGQGPQFIFQYYEKEERGRGNFPDRFSARQFPNYSSELNVNALLLGDSALYLCASSLAAFFGQGTRLTVV.

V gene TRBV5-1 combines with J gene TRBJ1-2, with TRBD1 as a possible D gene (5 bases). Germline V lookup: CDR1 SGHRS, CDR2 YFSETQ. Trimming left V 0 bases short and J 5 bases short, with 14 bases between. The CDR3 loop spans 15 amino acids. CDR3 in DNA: TGCGCCAGCAGCTTGGCCGGGAAGGGGACTTATGGCTACACCTTC. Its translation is CASSLAGKGTYGYTF.